This TCR beta chain was captured by sequencing in a study of beta chain features in type 1 diabetes. Study findings and constraints: VDJ junctions in type 1 diabetes patients carried more deletions and fewer insertions. Here, the possible influence of HLA type (on TCRB rearrangement) remained unresolved.

The entirety of the isolated RNA underwent reverse transcription, so expressed TCRB transcripts were sequenced. Assay: immunoSEQ multiplex PCR; the TCRdb copy retains only in-frame clones and omits some. The sample lists fewer than 250,000 clones; about 14% were seen once. A word on this clone: Antigen specificity is unknown.

V shed 6 bases and J shed 5 bases, with 16 bases lying between them. Germline CDR1 and CDR2: MNHEY and SVGAGI. This CDR3 spans 15 amino acids. Isolation of CD4+ naive, central memory, regulatory and stem cell-like memory cells was achieved by sorting via CD45RO/CCR7/CD25/CD127/CD95/CD27. What was sequenced was naive CD4+ T cells from blood. This chain uses TRBV6-5 with TRBJ2-2, with D possibly matching TRBD1 (5 bases). This receptor was identified in a woman aged 40 to 50 in good health. The CDR3 bases are TGTGCCAGCAGCCCCGACAGCCCGAGAACCGGGGAGCTGTTTTTT. Its translation is CASSPDSPRTGELFF.